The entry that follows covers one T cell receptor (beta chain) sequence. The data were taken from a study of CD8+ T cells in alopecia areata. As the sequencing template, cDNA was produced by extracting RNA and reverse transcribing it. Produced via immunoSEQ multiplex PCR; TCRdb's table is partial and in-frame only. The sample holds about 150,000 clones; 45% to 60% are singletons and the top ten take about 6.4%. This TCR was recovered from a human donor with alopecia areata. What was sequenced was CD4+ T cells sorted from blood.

CDR3: CASSLGLEGNQPQHF. In nucleotides, the CDR3 is TGCGCCAGCAGCTTGGGATTAGAGGGCAATCAGCCCCAGCATTTT. The rearrangement joins TRBV5-1 to TRBJ1-5; no definite D call. CDR3 length: 15 residues. Germline loops: CDR1 SGHRS, CDR2 YFSETQ. Trimming removed 0 bases at V and 2 bases at J, with 9 bases between.